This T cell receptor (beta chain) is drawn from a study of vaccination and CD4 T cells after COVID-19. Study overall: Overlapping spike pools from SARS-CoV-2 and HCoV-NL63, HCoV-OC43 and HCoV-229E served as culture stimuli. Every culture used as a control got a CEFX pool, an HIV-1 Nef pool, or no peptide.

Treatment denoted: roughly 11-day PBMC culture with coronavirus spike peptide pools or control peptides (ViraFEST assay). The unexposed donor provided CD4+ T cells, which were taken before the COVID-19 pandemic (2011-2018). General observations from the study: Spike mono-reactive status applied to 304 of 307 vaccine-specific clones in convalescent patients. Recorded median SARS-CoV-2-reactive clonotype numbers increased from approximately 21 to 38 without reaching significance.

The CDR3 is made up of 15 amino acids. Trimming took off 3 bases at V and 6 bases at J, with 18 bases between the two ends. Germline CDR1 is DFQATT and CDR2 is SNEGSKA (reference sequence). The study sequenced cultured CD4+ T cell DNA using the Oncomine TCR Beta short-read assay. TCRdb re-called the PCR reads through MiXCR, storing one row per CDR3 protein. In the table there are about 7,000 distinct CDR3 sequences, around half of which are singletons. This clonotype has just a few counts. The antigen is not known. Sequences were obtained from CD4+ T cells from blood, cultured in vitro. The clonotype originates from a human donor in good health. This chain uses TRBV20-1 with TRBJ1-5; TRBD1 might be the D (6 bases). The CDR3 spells CSARSNRVGGQPQHF. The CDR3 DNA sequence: TGCAGTGCTAGGTCGAACAGGGTGGGTGGTCAGCCCCAGCATTTT.